This T cell receptor beta chain was sequenced for a study of T cell changes during pregnancy in multiple sclerosis. Repertoires were generated with immunoSEQ multiplex PCR, while TCRdb's copy carries only in-frame clones and drops some. The sample contains about 70,000 clones, around 94% of which appear only once. This clone is a singleton in its sample. This sequence was found in a female donor in good health, enrolled as a control in a pregnancy study. This sample comprised peripheral blood, obtained in the second trimester of pregnancy.

Here the CDR3 DNA reads TGTGCCAGCAGTCCGCCGACAGGGGGCATGGACACTGAAGCTTTCTTT. It specifies CASSPPTGGMDTEAFF. V and J are TRBV2 and TRBJ1-1; 10 nucleotides agree with TRBD1. Per the germline V gene, CDR1 is SNHLY and CDR2 is FYNNEI. J was trimmed by 3 bases and V by 5 bases; bases with no gene match: 9. The CDR3 loop spans 16 amino acids.